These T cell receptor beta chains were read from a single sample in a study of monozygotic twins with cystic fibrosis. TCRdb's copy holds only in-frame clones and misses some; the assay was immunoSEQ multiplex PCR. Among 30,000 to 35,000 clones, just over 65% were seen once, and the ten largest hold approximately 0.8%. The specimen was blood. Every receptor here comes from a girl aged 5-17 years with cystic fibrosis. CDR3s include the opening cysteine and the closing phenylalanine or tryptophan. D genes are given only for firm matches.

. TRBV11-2 CASSLDGRQVNQPQHF
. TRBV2 CASSARGRFHSGANVLTF
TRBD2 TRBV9 CASSVTSRTSGSTDTQYF
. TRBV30 CAWSVTRGWVTEAFF
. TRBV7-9 CASSSEGWQYF
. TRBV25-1 CASSDSKGNQPQHF
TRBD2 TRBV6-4 CASSGSAGENNEQFF
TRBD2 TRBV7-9 CASSLLAGGNEQFF
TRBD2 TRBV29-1 CSVEESSGSSYNEQFF
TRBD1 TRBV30 CAWSVLGQGENEQYF
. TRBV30 CAWNPVGIRQTQYF
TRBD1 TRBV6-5 CATSPGQKNIQYF
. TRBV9 CASSTLAGSGTQYF
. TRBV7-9 CASSLAGSEKLFF
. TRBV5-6 CASSLSRVGEKLFF
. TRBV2 CASTLGRGNTEAFF
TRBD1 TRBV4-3 CASSHGTGGIDTQYF
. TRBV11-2 CASSVTGRNQPQHF
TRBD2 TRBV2 CASSPSGSGRYEQYF
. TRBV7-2 CASSLRFGYNNEQFF
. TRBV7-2 CASSSPTRLVWSETQYF
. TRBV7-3 CASSLSSPRTGELFF
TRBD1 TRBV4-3 CASSQDPRTGRLNEQFF
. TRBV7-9 CASSLAVGTLHNEQFF
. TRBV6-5 CASSLGHNYGYTF
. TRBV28 CATSPPGSGNTIYF
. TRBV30 CAWKANLAEGNEKLFF
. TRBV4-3 CASSQAQSSYEQYF
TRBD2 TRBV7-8 CASSSGLAAYQETQYF
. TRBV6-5 CASSSFGGINYGYTF
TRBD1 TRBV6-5 CASTPGGVMTGELFF
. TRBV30 CAWNQGNYGYTF
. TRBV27 CASRAAQPYNEQFF
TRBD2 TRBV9 CASSVESETSVLGELFF
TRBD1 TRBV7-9 CASSFPGQGRGGYTF
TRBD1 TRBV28 CASSLSTGGAWTQYF
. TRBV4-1 CASSQVGLGDTEAFF
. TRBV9 CASSPWASLLDEQYF
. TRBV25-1 CASSEFRAGSYEKLFF
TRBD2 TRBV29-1 CSALAGGPGTQYF
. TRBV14 CASSPLDGVWSTEAFF
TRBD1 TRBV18 CASSSARDRTLF
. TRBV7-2 CASSQSHPDLGGEQYF
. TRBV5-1 CASSLEPANYGYTF
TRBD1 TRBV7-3 CASSLSGGGNTEAFF
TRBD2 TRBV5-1 CASSSYGRTNTGELFF
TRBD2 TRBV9 CASSTSGNPYNEQFF
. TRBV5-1 CASSLAGNLEAFF
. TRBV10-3 CAIRTTGSGNTIYF
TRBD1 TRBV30 CAWSVRNIGPGGSYGYTF
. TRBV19 CASSTLADRQFYYGYTF
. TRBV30 CAWTDLISGNTIYF
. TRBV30 CAWSVALLGNSNQPQHF
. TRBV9 CASSVGRGFTEAFF
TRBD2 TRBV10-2 CASSESTSVYNEQFF